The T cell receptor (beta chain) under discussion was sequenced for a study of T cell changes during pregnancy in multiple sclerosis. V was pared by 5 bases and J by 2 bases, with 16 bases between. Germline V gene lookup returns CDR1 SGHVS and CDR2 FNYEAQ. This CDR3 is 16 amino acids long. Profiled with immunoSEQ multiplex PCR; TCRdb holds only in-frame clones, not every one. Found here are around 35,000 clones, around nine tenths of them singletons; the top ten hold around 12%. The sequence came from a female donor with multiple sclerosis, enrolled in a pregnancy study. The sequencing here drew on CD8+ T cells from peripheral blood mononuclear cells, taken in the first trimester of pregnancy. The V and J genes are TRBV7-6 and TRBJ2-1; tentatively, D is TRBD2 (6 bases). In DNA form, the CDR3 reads TGTGCCAGCAGCCCAGGCGTGGGGGGAGCCTACAATGAGCAGTTCTTC. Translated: CASSPGVGGAYNEQFF.